A selection of T cell receptor beta chains follows, all from one sample in a study of CD8+CD57+ T cells in acquired aplastic anemia. TCRdb itself ran the reads through MiXCR, one entry per CDR3 protein. The table lists about 190,000 distinct CDR3 sequences, under 70% of them singletons. The sample consisted of sorted CD4+, CD8+, or CD8+CD57+ T cells (not recorded which) from PBMCs. The source is a human donor with severe aplastic anemia or a healthy control (not recorded which). Both conserved end residues are part of each CDR3. The order of the fields is J gene, V gene, D gene, CDR3 protein. A D gene is named only where the DNA matches it firmly.

J: TRBJ1-2
V: TRBV5-5
D: TRBD1
CDR3: CASSKIPGQGDYGYTF

J: TRBJ2-3
V: TRBV2
D: TRBD1
CDR3: CASSVLYRTGGARPDTQYF

J: TRBJ1-5
V: TRBV7-2
D: NA
CDR3: CASSLDRFSNQPQHF

J: TRBJ2-3
V: TRBV9
D: NA
CDR3: CASSVSGHLGDTQYF

J: NA
V: TRBV27
D: NA
CDR3: CASSYSGGETQYF

J: TRBJ2-5
V: TRBV20-1
D: NA
CDR3: CSARKTGAAETQYF

J: TRBJ2-1
V: TRBV4-2
D: TRBD2
CDR3: CASSQTELAGGPNEQFF

J: TRBJ2-5
V: TRBV12-3/TRBV12-4
D: TRBD1
CDR3: CASSPGTEETQYF

J: TRBJ1-4
V: TRBV6-5
D: NA
CDR3: CASSHNSALNEKLFF

J: TRBJ2-5
V: TRBV7-9
D: TRBD1
CDR3: CASSLRTGGEQETQYF

J: TRBJ1-1
V: TRBV24-1
D: TRBD1
CDR3: CATSRTGGKEGEAFF

J: TRBJ2-1
V: TRBV7-6
D: TRBD1
CDR3: CASSFGARQGAYNEQFF

J: TRBJ1-6
V: TRBV24-1
D: NA
CDR3: CATIDSWENSPLHF

J: TRBJ2-7
V: TRBV5-1
D: NA
CDR3: CASSLAGTNEQYF

J: TRBJ1-2
V: TRBV2
D: NA
CDR3: CASSVVGQRSYGYTF

J: TRBJ1-2
V: TRBV7-8
D: TRBD1
CDR3: CASSARTGDRLLF

J: TRBJ1-6
V: TRBV9
D: TRBD1
CDR3: CASSVEDRGGSPLHF

J: TRBJ1-4
V: TRBV29-1
D: NA
CDR3: CSVVAVGGGEKLFF

J: TRBJ1-1
V: TRBV10-3
D: NA
CDR3: CAISDLAGLNTEAFF

J: TRBJ2-5
V: TRBV12-3/TRBV12-4
D: NA
CDR3: CASSTRDGEWTQYF

J: TRBJ1-4
V: TRBV7-9
D: NA
CDR3: CASSFSSGGVTNEKLFF

J: TRBJ2-3
V: TRBV12-3/TRBV12-4
D: TRBD1
CDR3: CASSLRDSPHSDTQYF

J: TRBJ2-3
V: TRBV9
D: TRBD1
CDR3: CASSVLRTGGPDTQYF

J: TRBJ2-7
V: TRBV11-2
D: NA
CDR3: CASSHISYEQYF

J: TRBJ2-7
V: TRBV12-3/TRBV12-4
D: NA
CDR3: CASSYTSSRQNSYEQYF

J: TRBJ1-6
V: TRBV10-3
D: TRBD1
CDR3: CAITEGQGISPLHF

J: TRBJ2-1
V: TRBV15
D: TRBD1
CDR3: CATSRPDRGISYNEQFF

J: TRBJ1-2
V: TRBV19
D: NA
CDR3: CASSIEYGYTF

J: TRBJ1-1
V: TRBV12-3/TRBV12-4
D: NA
CDR3: CASTNKGNTEAFF

J: TRBJ2-1
V: TRBV5-1
D: TRBD1
CDR3: CASSQGDRSYDEQFF

J: TRBJ1-5
V: TRBV2
D: NA
CDR3: CASSGGGTYQPQHF

J: TRBJ1-5
V: TRBV20-1
D: NA
CDR3: CSAWGDGISYEHF

J: TRBJ1-2
V: TRBV2
D: NA
CDR3: CASSDGVGYGYTF

J: TRBJ1-1
V: TRBV7-9
D: TRBD1
CDR3: CASSSVDRVMNTEAFF

J: TRBJ2-2
V: TRBV10-3
D: NA
CDR3: CAIRGTITGELFF

J: TRBJ1-1
V: TRBV5-1
D: NA
CDR3: CASSPEGFQGAFF